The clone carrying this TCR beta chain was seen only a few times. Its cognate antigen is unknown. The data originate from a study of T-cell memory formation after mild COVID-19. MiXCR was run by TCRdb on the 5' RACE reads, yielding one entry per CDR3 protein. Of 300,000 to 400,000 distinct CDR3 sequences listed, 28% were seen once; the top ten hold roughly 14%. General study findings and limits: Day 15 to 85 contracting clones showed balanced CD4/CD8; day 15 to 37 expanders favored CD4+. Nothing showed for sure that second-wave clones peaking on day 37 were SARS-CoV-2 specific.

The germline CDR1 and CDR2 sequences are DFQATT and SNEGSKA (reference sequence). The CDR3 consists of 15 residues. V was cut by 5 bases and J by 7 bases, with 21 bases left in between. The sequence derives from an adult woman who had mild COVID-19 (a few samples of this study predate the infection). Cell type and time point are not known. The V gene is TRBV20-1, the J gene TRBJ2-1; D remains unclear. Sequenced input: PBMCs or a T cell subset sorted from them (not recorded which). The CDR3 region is CSAARPRLHRNEQFF. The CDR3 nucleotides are TGCAGTGCTGCCCGCCCGCGGCTCCATCGGAATGAGCAGTTCTTC.